This TCR beta chain was identified in a study of CD8 T cells in ankylosing spondylitis. General study results and limits: Seemingly characteristic of ankylosing spondylitis blood was a TCR beta motif consisting of under 10 highly homologous variants.

TCRdb re-derived calls from the 5' RACE reads in MiXCR, one entry per CDR3 protein. The sample lists 700,000 to 850,000 distinct CDR3 sequences, 10% to 15% seen once, with approximately 0.5% in the top ten. The CDR3 is 14 amino acids. Between the trimmed V and J ends, which lost 0 bases and 7 bases, there was a span of 10 bases. Germline lookup yields CDR1 SGHRS and CDR2 YFSETQ. Details on this clonotype: What it binds is not known.

The TCR comes from a male donor with ankylosing spondylitis. The specimen was blood, either unsorted or a sorted T cell fraction (not recorded which). V gene TRBV5-1 combines with J gene TRBJ2-2, with D maybe TRBD2 (5 bases). CDR3 sequence: CASSLAPGSGELFF. The CDR3 DNA sequence: TGCGCCAGCAGCTTGGCCCCGGGGAGCGGGGAGCTGTTTTTT.